This T cell receptor (beta chain) emerged from a study of blood T cell repertoires in COVID-19. Study context: Researchers got acute and convalescent COVID-19 samples from the United States, Italy and Spain. In each case, the material was cDNA or gDNA derived from T cells, B-cell-depleted T cells, or PBMCs.

Germline V gene data show CDR1 as MNHEY and CDR2 as SVGEGT. This CDR3 contains 15 residues. The V and J ends lost 2 bases and 12 bases, in that order; junction bases with no gene match: 11. Authors' processing steps: Amplifying reference gene primers gave estimates of nucleated cell counts. Produced via immunoSEQ multiplex PCR; TCRdb's table is partial and in-frame only. V and J calls plus clone size are reproduced from that table; the DNA served to infer D and trimming. The sample carries nearly 90,000 clones, roughly 70% recorded once. The material sequenced was peripheral blood. The receptor was derived from a woman aged 80 or over with acute or convalescent COVID-19. The rearrangement uses TRBV6-2 or TRBV6-3 and TRBJ1-1; 11 positions agree with TRBD1. The CDR3 here is CASSYDRTGGKSTFF. In DNA, the CDR3 is TGTGCCAGCAGTTACGACAGGACAGGGGGCAAGTCGACTTTCTTT.